This entry concerns a single T cell receptor (beta chain). Its matching antigen is unknown. This CDR3 spans 14 amino acids. CDR1 and CDR2 (germline): SGHVS, FNYEAQ. V lost 3 bases, J lost 2 bases, and 3 bases stayed unmatched. The data were obtained in a study of CD8 T cells in ankylosing spondylitis. Notes on the study in general: Roughly eight highly homologous variants made up a TCR beta motif that seemed to typify ankylosing spondylitis blood.

MiXCR was run by TCRdb on the 5' RACE reads, yielding one entry per CDR3 protein. The sample has hundreds of thousands of distinct CDR3 sequences, around 17% seen once; the top ten hold roughly 42%. This TCR was recovered from a male donor with ankylosing spondylitis. The material sequenced was blood, either unsorted or a sorted T cell fraction (not recorded which). The chain carries TRBV7-6 and TRBJ2-7, with 8 bases that match TRBD1. This CDR3 is CASSLDRETYEQYF. CDR3 nucleotide sequence: TGTGCCAGCAGCTTGGACAGGGAAACCTACGAGCAGTACTTC.